The 22 T cell receptor beta chains in this list originate from one sample, sequenced in a study of blood T cells in healthy people across ages (dated by TCRdb to between 2015 and 2016). Libraries were built with 5' RACE. Sequencing relied on an Illumina HiSeq 2500. A second PCR of roughly 6 to 11 cycles was run with a J-beta primer mix and a sample-barcoded 5' primer. TCRdb reanalyzed the raw reads on its own, using fastp at Q25 for trimming and MiXCR for clone calling, and kept in-frame beta chains. A single entry per CDR3 protein holds the most common genes and DNA from its merged rows. Here the sample has hundreds of thousands of distinct CDR3 sequences; 56% occur a single time. The ten biggest clones cover about 26% of the sample. Sequencing input: blood. These receptor sequences come from a man between 35 and 55 years old in good health.

V gene TRBV27 combines with J gene TRBJ1-1, with 7 bases matching TRBD1. The CDR3 has 15 amino acids. Germline V CDR1 and CDR2: MNHEY, SMNVEV (reference sequence). The J segment lost 0 bases and the V segment lost 6 bases, leaving 7 bases of the junction unmatched. The CDR3 nucleotides read TGTGCCAGCAGAACTCGACAGGGAGTGAACACTGAAGCTTTCTTT. Translation gives CASRTRQGVNTEAFF.

The genes are TRBV24-1 and TRBJ2-5, with 8 bases that match TRBD1. J was trimmed by 1 base and V by 0 bases; bases with no gene match: 3. Germline V gene lookup returns CDR1 KGHDR and CDR2 SFDVKD. This CDR3 has 16 amino acids. For the CDR3, the DNA is TGTGCCACCAGTGATTTGCCGGGGACAGGCCAAGAGACCCAGTACTTC. Encoded protein: CATSDLPGTGQETQYF.

The chain employs TRBV4-3 and TRBJ1-2; D perhaps matches TRBD1 (5 bases). The CDR3 loop spans 14 amino acids. Trimming removed 4 bases from V and 0 bases from J, with 9 bases in between. Germline V lookup: CDR1 LGHNA, CDR2 YSLEER. CDR3 DNA: TGCGCCAGCAGCCCCAGGGAGACTAACTATGGCTACACCTTC. This encodes CASSPRETNYGYTF.

This rearrangement joins TRBV20-1 to TRBJ1-2; no definite D call. Germline CDR1 and CDR2: DFQATT and SNEGSKA (reference sequence). The CDR3 sequence is 12 residues long. V was pared by 0 bases and J by 7 bases, with 9 bases between. CDR3 loop: CSARDRVGGYTF. CDR3 DNA: TGCAGTGCTAGAGATCGGGTTGGTGGCTACACCTTC.

A remark on this clonotype: Relative to the germline gene, one junction end is altered; a read error may explain this. The CDR3 nucleotides read TGTGCCTGCAGGAGAAGCAGGACAGGCGCTTCCGAGCAGTACTTC. This translates into CACRRSRTGASEQYF. The chain is built from TRBV28 and TRBJ2-7, with 7 bases lining up with TRBD1. The CDR3 is 15 amino acids. Germline V gives CDR1 MDHEN, CDR2 SYDVKM.

This chain uses TRBV5-6 with TRBJ2-1; 7 bases are a match to TRBD2. In germline, CDR1 is SGHDT, CDR2 YYEEEE. With 7 bases clipped from V and 8 bases from J, the junction kept 6 bases outside the gene matches. The CDR3 totals 12 residues. Here the CDR3 DNA reads TGTGCCAGCTACAACGGGGGGTATGAGCAGTTCTTC. Translation: CASYNGGYEQFF.

With regard to this clonotype: At one end, the junction sequence differs from germline, possibly due to a read error. V and J are TRBV27 and TRBJ1-5; 8 bases match TRBD1. The CDR3 is 15 amino acids. Germline CDR1 is MNHEY and CDR2 is SMNVEV (reference sequence). The CDR3 DNA follows: TGTGCCAGCAGGCGTTCTCAGGGGGCAGGACAGCCCCTGCATTTT. Amino acid sequence: CASRRSQGAGQPLHF.

V is TRBV2 and J is TRBJ1-5; D is unclear. V lost 3 bases to trimming and J lost 3 bases, with 12 bases between them. The CDR3 is made up of 15 amino acids. Germline loops: CDR1 SNHLY, CDR2 FYNNEI. The DNA of the CDR3 is TGTGCCAGCAGTGACTATCCATGGGACAATCAGCCCCAGCATTTT. It yields the protein CASSDYPWDNQPQHF.

This clonotype was seen once. The chain joins TRBV28 to TRBJ1-2; the match to TRBD1 covers 11 bases. This CDR3 comprises 18 residues. Trimming removed 7 bases from V and 7 bases from J; junction bases left unmatched: 20. The germline V gene has CDR1 MDHEN and CDR2 SYDVKM. CDR3 DNA: TGTGCCAGCAACAGCATATTAGGACAGGGGGCGCGAAGGTCTGGCTACACCTTC. As protein: CASNSILGQGARRSGYTF.

This clonotype was counted only a few times. CDR3 sequence (DNA): TGTGCCAGCAGCGTAGGGCCTAGCGTCCCCTACGAGCAGTACTTC. It codes for CASSVGPSVPYEQYF. V is TRBV9 and J is TRBJ2-7, with D possibly being TRBD2 (6 bases). This CDR3 has 15 residues. Germline values: CDR1 SGDLS, CDR2 YYNGEE. The V gene lost 0 bases and the J gene lost 2 bases, with 12 bases spanning the gap.

The rearrangement joins TRBV7-2 to TRBJ1-2; perhaps TRBD1 as D (5 bases). Germline CDR1 and CDR2: SGHTA and FQGNSA. V dropped 5 bases and J dropped 4 bases, with 14 bases sitting between them. The CDR3 is 14 amino acids. CDR3 bases: TGTGCCAGCAGCCCAGACGGGACCCCCTATGGCTACACCTTC. Residues: CASSPDGTPYGYTF. The full variable domain, completed using reference TRBV7-2 and TRBJ1-2, is GAGVSQSPSNKVTEKGKDVELRCDPISGHTALYWYRQSLGQGLEFLIYFQGNSAPDKSGLPSDRFSAERTGGSVSTLTIQRTQQEDSAVYLCASSPDGTPYGYTFGSGTRLTVV.

The chain links TRBV25-1 to TRBJ2-3; perhaps TRBD1 as D (6 bases). Germline CDR1 and CDR2: MGHDK and SYGVNS. This CDR3 has 16 residues. Trimming left V 2 bases short and J 3 bases short, with 15 bases between. The CDR3 is CASSEGDNLRTDTQYF. CDR3 sequence (DNA): TGTGCCAGCAGTGAAGGGGACAACTTAAGGACAGATACGCAGTATTTT. Drawing the rest from reference TRBV25-1 and TRBJ2-3, the complete variable domain is EADIYQTPRYLVIGTGKKITLECSQTMGHDKMYWYQQDPGMELHLIHYSYGVNSTEKGDLSSESTVSRIRTEHFPLTLESARPSHTSQYLCASSEGDNLRTDTQYFGPGTRLTVL.

J is TRBJ2-7 and V is TRBV7-2, with D possibly matching TRBD2 (7 bases). The CDR3 covers 14 residues. The V gene lost 2 bases and the J gene lost 5 bases, with 13 bases spanning the gap. In germline, CDR1 is SGHTA, CDR2 FQGNSA. CDR3 DNA: TGTGCCAGCAGCTTATTGACAGGACTAGACGAGCAGTACTTC. Its protein product is CASSLLTGLDEQYF.

The chain employs TRBV12-3 or TRBV12-4 and TRBJ1-2, with a tentative D call TRBD1 (6 bases). The CDR3 extends over 12 amino acids. Trimming took off 3 bases at V and 7 bases at J, with 9 bases between the two ends. CDR3 loop: CASSFSGVGYTF. CDR3 nucleotides: TGTGCCAGCAGTTTCTCAGGGGTTGGCTACACCTTC.

V usage is TRBV27 and J usage is TRBJ2-7, with no clear D. CDR3 length: 14 amino acids. Germline lookup yields CDR1 MNHEY and CDR2 SMNVEV (reference sequence). V lost 5 bases and J 1 base, leaving 12 bases between the germline ends. CDR3: CASSQDMWSYEQYF. The CDR3 nucleotides read TGTGCCAGCAGTCAGGATATGTGGTCCTACGAGCAGTACTTC.

As regards this clonotype: At one boundary the junction diverges from the germline segment, which might be a read error. The rearrangement uses TRBV6-5 and TRBJ2-7, with TRBD1 matching 11 bases. In germline, CDR1 is MNHEY, CDR2 SVGAGI. The CDR3 has 14 amino acids. Here the CDR3 reads CASCRDRGFYKQYF. The CDR3 DNA reads as TGTGCCAGTTGCCGGGACAGGGGGTTCTACAAGCAGTACTTC.

The V gene is TRBV25-1, the J gene TRBJ2-4, with no clear D. The J call may not be correct, given that the DNA end is closer to TRBJ2-7. The length of the CDR3 is 11 residues. From germline, CDR1 is MGHDK and CDR2 SYGVNS. CDR3 residues: CASGDIYEQYF. CDR3 nucleotide sequence: TGTGCCAGCGGCGACATCTACGAGCAGTACTTC.

This clonotype came up a few times. The chain carries TRBV15 and TRBJ2-5; TRBD2 might be the D (5 bases). The J call may be wrong; the DNA end is better matched by TRBJ2-7. The germline CDR1 and CDR2 sequences are LNHNV and YYDKDF (reference sequence). The CDR3 has 14 amino acids. The CDR3 nucleotides are TGTGCCACCAGCAGAGATGACGGGGCCTACGAGCAGTACTTC. The encoded protein is CATSRDDGAYEQYF.

This chain joins TRBV7-2 and TRBJ2-3; TRBD2 agrees at 13 bases. Germline V CDR1 and CDR2: SGHTA, FQGNSA. Trimming cost V 4 bases and J 14 bases; bases outside gene matches: 18. The CDR3 covers 17 residues. CDR3 in amino acids: CASSSERVTLTSGGWYF. CDR3 bases: TGTGCCAGCAGCTCTGAGAGGGTCACCCTGACTAGCGGGGGGTGGTATTTT.

This chain joins TRBV20-1 and TRBJ2-3; unclear D gene. Trimming removed 6 bases at V and 6 bases at J, with 10 bases between. The CDR3 is made up of 11 amino acids. The germline CDR1 and CDR2 sequences are DFQATT and SNEGSKA (reference sequence). The CDR3 loop reads CSAESWDTQYF. DNA of the CDR3: TGCAGTGCCGAATCCTGGGATACGCAGTATTTT.

This clonotype has just a few counts. The chain carries TRBV5-4 and TRBJ1-1; 7 nucleotides match TRBD1. From germline, CDR1 is SGHNT and CDR2 YYREEE (reference sequence). This CDR3 has 18 residues. V was clipped by 4 bases and J by 0 bases; unmatched bases: 15. The DNA of the CDR3 is TGTGCCAGCAGCACCCCTCCGGGACAGAGAAGTATGAACACTGAAGCTTTCTTT. It specifies CASSTPPGQRSMNTEAFF.

The chain's CDR3 is CASSQDRGRVEQFF. CDR3 nucleotides: TGTGCCAGCAGCCAAGACAGGGGGCGGGTTGAGCAGTTCTTC. The rearrangement uses TRBV11-3 and TRBJ2-1, with TRBD1 matching 10 bases. J was trimmed by 9 bases and V by 5 bases; bases with no gene match: 7. Germline loops: CDR1 SGHNT, CDR2 YENEEA. The CDR3 spans 14 residues.